This entry features one TCR beta chain sequence. What it binds is not known. CDR3 size: 11 residues. The ends were cut back, 7 bases at V and 2 bases at J, with 6 bases in the middle. CDR1 is MNHEY, CDR2 SVGAGI, per germline. This sample stems from a study of shared clonotypes between healthy human individuals. Study-level information: Sampling drew on donors who were two women and a few men aged 18 to 49. Overall study findings and caveats: Among donors, clonotype sharing was expected to be affected by sequencing depth.

Healthy HIV-negative adults with no recent acute infections or vaccinations were recruited as donors. At a deep level, the assay was run. The protocol was immunoSEQ multiplex PCR, while the TCRdb copy is restricted to in-frame clones and leaves out a portion. The sample shows millions of clones, approximately 95% of them seen only once. J is TRBJ2-7 and V is TRBV6-5; D gene unclear. The clonotype comes from a man between 18 and 35 years old in good health. Some clones in this sample may be carry-over from other donors' samples. Sequences were obtained from naive CD4+ T cells from PBMCs. The subset: CD45RA+ positively selected. The CDR3 DNA follows: TGTGCCAGCACAATTGCCTACGAGCAGTACTTC. Its protein product is CASTIAYEQYF.